Shown below are 28 T cell receptor beta chains from a single sample sequenced in a study of OX40 agonist ivuxolimab in advanced cancers. Sequenced by immunoSEQ multiplex PCR; TCRdb stores in-frame clones only, minus some. Among about 69,000 clones listed, over 60% were seen once. This material consisted of CD4+ or CD8+ T cells sorted from blood, taken in a trial of the OX40 agonist ivuxolimab. Receptor source: an adult with an advanced solid tumor such as melanoma, head and neck, liver or kidney cancer.

The genes are TRBV19 and TRBJ1-2, with TRBD1 matching over 8 bases. This CDR3 contains 14 residues. J was trimmed by 4 bases and V by 2 bases; bases with no gene match: 3. The V gene's germline CDR1 is LNHDA and CDR2 SQIVND (reference sequence). The DNA of the CDR3 is TGTGCCAGTAGTATACAGGGGGCTCGCTATGGCTACACCTTC. As protein: CASSIQGARYGYTF.

This clone was seen a single time. The chain combines TRBV29-1 with TRBJ1-3, with 7 bases aligning to TRBD1. The V gene's germline CDR1 is SQVTM and CDR2 ANQGSEA. CDR3 length equals 16 residues. Trimming at V came to 6 bases and at J to 0 bases, leaving 11 bases not matched to a gene. CDR3 region: CSVIPDRRPSGNTIYF. The CDR3 DNA sequence: TGCAGCGTCATTCCGGACAGGAGGCCCTCTGGAAACACCATATATTTT.

The gene calls are TRBV28 and TRBJ2-5, with D perhaps matching TRBD1 (5 bases). The CDR3 is 13 residues long. Germline V CDR1 and CDR2: MDHEN, SYDVKM. V dropped 10 bases and J dropped 5 bases, with 17 bases sitting between them. This chain's CDR3 is CAITGARRETQYF. The CDR3 DNA sequence: TGTGCCATAACAGGTGCCCGGCGGGAGACCCAGTACTTC.

The chain joins TRBV7-3 to TRBJ2-3; perhaps D is TRBD1 or TRBD2 (5 bases each). Germline V lookup: CDR1 SGHTA, CDR2 FQGTGA. V was trimmed by 5 bases and J by 6 bases, leaving 21 bases between them. The CDR3 length is 16 residues. CDR3 DNA: TGTGCCAGCAGCCTCCGGGGAATAGGGGTCCCGGATACGCAGTATTTT. Amino acids: CASSLRGIGVPDTQYF.

V is TRBV28 and J is TRBJ2-2, with 16 bases fitting TRBD2. The V segment lost 5 bases and the J segment 5 bases; nucleotides outside the gene matches: 8. Germline CDR1 reads MDHEN; CDR2 reads SYDVKM. The CDR3 loop spans 18 amino acids. CDR3 coding DNA: TGTGCCAGCAGTCCCCCGGGACTAGCGGGGGGGCCAACCGGGGAGCTGTTTTTT. It yields the protein CASSPPGLAGGPTGELFF.

The genes are TRBV29-1 and TRBJ1-1; 8 nucleotides agree with TRBD1. There are 17 residues in the CDR3. The germline CDR1 and CDR2 sequences are SQVTM and ANQGSEA. Trimming at V came to 4 bases and at J to 5 bases, leaving 18 bases not matched to a gene. CDR3: CSVGTGILTGSETEAFF. CDR3 in DNA: TGCAGCGTTGGGACAGGGATCCTGACAGGGTCGGAGACTGAAGCTTTCTTT. The full variable domain, its missing parts supplied by reference TRBV29-1 and TRBJ1-1, is SAVISQKPSRDICQRGTSLTIQCQVDSQVTMMFWYRQQPGQSLTLIATANQGSEATYESGFVIDKFPISRPNLTFSTLTVSNMSPEDSSIYLCSVGTGILTGSETEAFFGQGTRLTVV.

This chain uses TRBV25-1 with TRBJ2-3; D is uncertain. Germline V gene lookup returns CDR1 MGHDK and CDR2 SYGVNS. This CDR3 is 14 amino acids long. V was clipped by 4 bases and J by 3 bases, with 11 bases between them. The CDR3 sequence: CASSGVAATDTQYF. CDR3 bases: TGTGCCAGCAGTGGGGTAGCAGCTACAGATACGCAGTATTTT.

The V and J genes are TRBV29-1 and TRBJ2-7; no clear D. The CDR3 length is 14 residues. Trimming cost V 4 bases and J 3 bases, with 16 bases left between them. Germline V gene data show CDR1 as SQVTM and CDR2 as ANQGSEA. The CDR3 loop is CSVVVLGPGYEQYF. The CDR3 DNA is TGCAGCGTTGTTGTTTTGGGCCCGGGCTACGAGCAGTACTTC.

This clone was seen a single time. V is TRBV6-1 and J is TRBJ1-5, with 7 bases that match TRBD1. CDR1 and CDR2 (germline): MNHNS, SASEGT. The CDR3 loop spans 16 amino acids. J gave up 1 base and V 2 bases, and 5 bases lay outside the gene matches. CDR3 coding DNA: TGTGCCAGCAGTGAAATCGGCAGGGGGAGCAATCAGCCCCAGCATTTT. Translated, it gives CASSEIGRGSNQPQHF.

V usage is TRBV11-3 and J usage is TRBJ2-7; D remains ambiguous. The germline V gene has CDR1 SGHNT and CDR2 YENEEA. CDR3 length: 13 amino acids. The ends were cut back, 1 base at V and 3 bases at J, with 7 bases in the middle. The CDR3 region is CASSLGQNYEQYF. The CDR3, as DNA: TGTGCCAGCAGCTTAGGTCAGAACTACGAGCAGTACTTC.

This clone was recorded once. The chain links TRBV6-6 to TRBJ2-5; 7 bases are shared with TRBD2. CDR1 is MNHNY and CDR2 is SVGAGI in the germline V gene (reference sequence). The trim removed 10 bases at V and 2 bases at J, leaving 10 bases unmatched. This CDR3 spans 14 amino acids. Here the CDR3 DNA reads TGTGCCACCGGTAAGGCTAGCGGACAAGAGACCCAGTACTTC. As protein: CATGKASGQETQYF.

In this sample, this clone turned up a few times. The V call is TRBV10-3, the J call TRBJ1-2, with a weak D call TRBD1 (5 bases). Per germline, CDR1 ENHRY and CDR2 SYGVKD. There are 15 residues in the CDR3. Deletions cut 3 bases from V and 4 bases from J, with 15 bases between. CDR3 nucleotide sequence: TGTGCCATCAGTGAACGCCCGGGACGGATCTATGGCTACACCTTC. It encodes CAISERPGRIYGYTF.

The chain carries TRBV5-1 and TRBJ2-5, with TRBD1 matching over 10 bases. Gene TRBJ2-7 matches the end of the DNA better, so the J call may be wrong. Germline CDR1 and CDR2: SGHRS and YFSETQ. This CDR3 contains 14 residues. CDR3 coding DNA: TGCGCCAGCAGATCCGGGACAGGGGTTTTCGAGCAGTACTTC. Amino acids: CASRSGTGVFEQYF.

The V and J genes are TRBV27 and TRBJ1-4; the D gene is possibly TRBD1 (5 bases). Germline V gives CDR1 MNHEY, CDR2 SMNVEV (reference sequence). The CDR3 has 15 amino acids. Trimming pared 3 bases from V and 4 bases from J, leaving 12 bases between. CDR3 nucleotides: TGTGCCAGCAGTTTTGGGGGTCGTGGTAATGAAAAACTGTTTTTT. Its protein product is CASSFGGRGNEKLFF. The full variable domain, completed using reference TRBV27 and TRBJ1-4, is EAQVTQNPRYLITVTGKKLTVTCSQNMNHEYMSWYRQDPGLGLRQIYYSMNVEVTDKGDVPEGYKVSRKEKRNFPLILESPSPNQTSLYFCASSFGGRGNEKLFFGSGTQLSVL.

This chain links TRBV2 with TRBJ1-5; a weak D match, TRBD1 (6 bases). This CDR3 has 13 residues. Germline V gene lookup returns CDR1 SNHLY and CDR2 FYNNEI. V was shortened by 4 bases and J by 4 bases, with 8 bases between the two germline ends. CDR3 nucleotide sequence: TGTGCCAGCAGTGGACAGGCAAATCAGCCCCAGCATTTT. Residues: CASSGQANQPQHF.

The chain joins TRBV28 to TRBJ2-3, with 10 bases aligning to TRBD2. The CDR3 extends over 14 amino acids. Unmatched junction bases numbered 3, after V lost 4 bases and J lost 5 bases. Germline V gene data show CDR1 as MDHEN and CDR2 as SYDVKM. The CDR3 nucleotides read TGTGCCAGCAGTTCGGGACTAGCGCTAGATACGCAGTATTTT. Translation: CASSSGLALDTQYF.

The J gene is TRBJ1-1, the V gene TRBV14; TRBD1 agrees at 9 bases. The J segment lost 0 bases and the V segment lost 5 bases, leaving 4 bases of the junction unmatched. There are 15 residues in the CDR3. Germline V gives CDR1 SGHDN, CDR2 FVKESK. CDR3 coding DNA: TGTGCCAGCAGCGGACAGGGGAGAATGAACACTGAAGCTTTCTTT. Its protein product is CASSGQGRMNTEAFF. Full variable domain (rest looked up from reference TRBV14 and TRBJ1-1): EAGVTQFPSHSVIEKGQTVTLRCDPISGHDNLYWYRRVMGKEIKFLLHFVKESKQDESGMPNNRFLAERTGGTYSTLKVQPAELEDSGVYFCASSGQGRMNTEAFFGQGTRLTVV.

This sequence joins TRBV28 and TRBJ1-4; D is possibly TRBD1 (5 bases). This CDR3 spans 13 amino acids. Trimming took off 5 bases at V and 6 bases at J, with 10 bases between the two ends. The germline V gene has CDR1 MDHEN and CDR2 SYDVKM. The CDR3 sequence: CASSKGRHEKLFF. In DNA, the CDR3 is TGTGCCAGCAGTAAGGGACGTCATGAAAAACTGTTTTTT.

This rearrangement joins TRBV7-9 to TRBJ2-3, with no clear D. Germline CDR1 and CDR2: SEHNR and FQNEAQ (reference sequence). Trimming took off 3 bases at V and 0 bases at J, with 10 bases between the two ends. This CDR3 contains 15 residues. For the CDR3, the DNA is TGTGCCAGCAGCTTGTACAAAGGGAGCACAGATACGCAGTATTTT. Encoded protein: CASSLYKGSTDTQYF.

The chain carries TRBV18 and TRBJ1-1, with 7 positions matching TRBD1. The V and J ends lost 6 bases and 1 base, in that order; junction bases with no gene match: 8. There are 15 residues in the CDR3. Germline loops: CDR1 KGHSH, CDR2 LQKENI. The CDR3 loop reads CASSLGQAPNTEAFF. CDR3 in DNA: TGTGCCAGCTCCCTCGGACAGGCCCCGAACACTGAAGCTTTCTTT.

The chain combines TRBV28 with TRBJ2-3; 8 positions match TRBD1. The V gene's germline CDR1 is MDHEN and CDR2 SYDVKM. With 5 bases clipped from V and 1 base from J, the junction kept 8 bases outside the gene matches. The CDR3 runs to 16 residues. CDR3 in amino acids: CASSPRGQGRTDTQYF. The CDR3 DNA is TGTGCCAGCAGTCCCCGTGGACAGGGCCGCACAGATACGCAGTATTTT.

V and J are TRBV5-6 and TRBJ2-1, with 7 nucleotides matching TRBD2. Germline values: CDR1 SGHDT, CDR2 YYEEEE. The CDR3 has 11 residues. J lost 12 bases, V lost 0 bases, and 0 bases had no gene match. The CDR3, as DNA: TGTGCCAGCAGCTTGGGCGGGGGGCAGTTCTTC. Its translation: CASSLGGGQFF. Drawing the rest from reference TRBV5-6 and TRBJ2-1, the complete variable domain is DAGVTQSPTHLIKTRGQQVTLRCSPKSGHDTVSWYQQALGQGPQFIFQYYEEEERQRGNFPDRFSGHQFPNYSSELNVNALLLGDSALYLCASSLGGGQFFGPGTRLTVL.

The chain uses TRBV11-2 and TRBJ2-1, with unresolved D. The ends were cut back, 0 bases at V and 7 bases at J, with 10 bases in the middle. Looked up from germline, CDR1 is SGHAT and CDR2 is FQNNGV. The CDR3 has 14 residues. The CDR3 bases are TGTGCCAGCAGCTTAGATCGGACGGGTAATGAGCAGTTCTTC. Encoded protein: CASSLDRTGNEQFF.

The V call is TRBV27, the J call TRBJ1-2; D is undetermined. Germline V CDR1 and CDR2: MNHEY, SMNVEV (reference sequence). V dropped 0 bases and J dropped 10 bases, with 18 bases sitting between them. The CDR3 extends over 15 amino acids. DNA of the CDR3: TGTGCCAGCAGTTTATCGAGGTCCCCCGGGGAAGACTACACCTTC. Its translation is CASSLSRSPGEDYTF.

The genes are TRBV20-1 and TRBJ2-3; D unclear. CDR1 DFQATT and CDR2 SNEGSKA come from the germline V gene (reference sequence). CDR3 length: 10 residues. The CDR3 DNA reads as TGCAGCCCGGACGCAGATACGCAGTATTTT. Translating gives CSPDADTQYF.

This sequence joins TRBV11-2 and TRBJ1-3, with no clear D. The CDR3 extends over 14 amino acids. Looked up from germline, CDR1 is SGHAT and CDR2 is FQNNGV. Trimming shortened V by 3 bases and J by 3 bases, and 9 bases separated the two germline ends. CDR3 protein: CASSFTAVGNTIYF. The CDR3 DNA reads TGTGCCAGCAGCTTCACCGCCGTTGGAAACACCATATATTTT.

The rearrangement uses TRBV19 and TRBJ2-3; 8 nucleotides match TRBD1. The CDR3 has 14 amino acids. Germline values: CDR1 LNHDA, CDR2 SQIVND (reference sequence). Trimming removed 3 bases from V and 6 bases from J; junction bases left unmatched: 5. The CDR3 here is CASSMTGEGDTQYF. CDR3 nucleotide sequence: TGTGCCAGTAGTATGACAGGGGAAGGTGATACGCAGTATTTT. Together with reference TRBV19 and TRBJ2-3, the CDR3 gives the full variable domain: DGGITQSPKYLFRKEGQNVTLSCEQNLNHDAMYWYRQDPGQGLRLIYYSQIVNDFQKGDIAEGYSVSREKKESFPLTVTSAQKNPTAFYLCASSMTGEGDTQYFGPGTRLTVL.

This chain joins TRBV28 and TRBJ1-3; 7 bases agree with TRBD1. Trimming removed 2 bases from V and 2 bases from J; junction bases left unmatched: 0. The CDR3 consists of 14 residues. CDR1 is MDHEN, CDR2 SYDVKM, per germline. The CDR3 region is CASSLQGAGNTIYF. The CDR3 DNA follows: TGTGCCAGCAGTTTACAGGGGGCTGGAAACACCATATATTTT.